The present T cell receptor (beta chain) was sequenced within a study of blood T cell repertoires in COVID-19. V lost 5 bases and J lost 0, with 17 bases in between. Germline V CDR1 and CDR2: MNHNY, SVGAGI (reference sequence). This CDR3 is built from 17 residues. Some clones are missing from TCRdb's copy, which holds only in-frame ones; the method was immunoSEQ multiplex PCR. The sample shows 400,000 to 500,000 clones, approximately 88% of them seen only once. The sequence came from a woman aged 40 to 50 who had recovered from COVID-19. The sample taken for sequencing was PBMCs or T cells enriched from blood (not recorded which). The chain employs TRBV6-6 and TRBJ1-3; D gene ambiguous. DNA of the CDR3: TGTGCCAGCAGTCCCCGTTTAGCCGCCAACTCTGGAAACACCATATATTTT. Protein sequence: CASSPRLAANSGNTIYF.